The clone carrying this T cell receptor beta chain came up many times. Its antigen is unidentified. The sample comes from a study of read filtering for tumor transcriptome and immune sequencing. Study summary: After DNase treatment, RNA was made into whole-transcriptome libraries.

At the time of active disease, bone marrow was collected from every patient. The length of the CDR3 is 14 residues. Germline trimming cut 3 bases from V and 5 bases from J; bases unmatched to any gene: 3. This library used about 400 ng RNA and molecular barcoded adaptors spanning alpha/delta and beta/gamma chains. Via MiXCR, TCRdb re-called the reads, giving one row per CDR3 protein. In the table there are 60,000 to 75,000 distinct CDR3 sequences, around a fifth of which are singletons. Study conclusions and caveats: RNA-seq captured clonotypes less deeply and reliably than IR-seq.

The V call is TRBV12-3 or TRBV12-4, the J call TRBJ2-7; 11 positions agree with TRBD2. Specimen: a population of CD138-negative cells sorted from bone marrow. The TCR comes from a donor aged 40 or older with multiple myeloma. The CDR3 protein is CASSFSGGAHEQYF. In nucleotides, the CDR3 is TGTGCCAGCAGTTTTAGCGGGGGGGCCCACGAGCAGTACTTC.